These T cell receptor beta chains were read from a single sample in a study of human T cells and chemical hapten exposure. TCRdb analysed the 5' RACE reads with MiXCR anew, one entry per CDR3 protein. The data contain under 150,000 distinct CDR3 sequences, approximately 20% of them singletons. The source of these receptors is a human donor in good health. The CDR3 runs from the conserved cysteine through the conserved F or W.

TRBV28,CASSFHPTGELFF
TRBV20-1,CSASILSSGGTDTQHF
TRBV20-1,CSAPGRENTEAFF
TRBV7-9,CASSRRGGLTDTEAFF
TRBV20-1,CSARFPLDPGRKAFF
TRBV12-3/TRBV12-4,CASSYRQGQETQYF
TRBV5-6,CASSLIDQPQHF
TRBV7-9,CASSLAGDRGAGYTF
TRBV18,CASSADEVALHF
TRBV5-6,CASSLDLGQVTYEQYF
TRBV29-1,CSVATGAEAGNTIYF
TRBV30,CAWTNRGRETQYF
TRBV7-9,CASDDNTGELFF
TRBV28,CASSLRVVSGVYNEQFF
TRBV6-4,CASSETGADTQYF
TRBV5-1,CASSVTSGRDNEQFF
TRBV5-6,CASSLGGRGTQPQHF
TRBV30,CAWSPPGRAGNTIYF
TRBV6-1,CASSETGGRYNEQFF
TRBV15,CATSSGLAGGDEQFF
TRBV11-1,CASSRTLTGNTEAFF
TRBV5-1,CASSLGQSNQPQHF
TRBV4-1,CASSLTLGTDTQYF
TRBV7-2,CASSLTITGELFF